The 27 T cell receptor beta chains below were found in one sample sequenced in a study of shared clonotypes between healthy human individuals. The table came from immunoSEQ multiplex PCR; TCRdb's copy has only in-frame clones and leaves some out. The table includes 2 million to 3 million clones, around 94% detected once. Sequencing was performed on naive CD4+ T cells sorted from blood. Subset: CD45RA+ positively selected. These receptors came from a man between 18 and 35 years old in good health.

This clone was counted once. The chain carries TRBV5-4 and TRBJ2-5; possible D gene TRBD2, 5 bases. Trimming removed 3 bases at V and 1 base at J, with 16 bases between. The CDR3 extends over 16 amino acids. CDR1 SGHNT and CDR2 YYREEE come from the germline V gene (reference sequence). DNA for the CDR3: TGTGCCAGCAGCTCCACGAGCGGTTATACCCAAGAGACCCAGTACTTC. This gives the protein CASSSTSGYTQETQYF.

This chain joins TRBV5-5 and TRBJ2-3, with unresolved D. CDR1 and CDR2 from the germline V gene are SGHKS and YYEKEE (reference sequence). CDR3 length: 15 amino acids. Trimming removed 1 base at V and 0 bases at J, with 9 bases between. The CDR3 DNA follows: TGTGCCAGCAGCTTGTATCTCGGGAGCACAGATACGCAGTATTTT. Residues: CASSLYLGSTDTQYF.

As for this clone: Other DNA sequences in the same sample also yield this CDR3. Here the CDR3 reads CASSYSGGPYEQYF. The CDR3 coding sequence is TGTGCCAGCAGTTACTCAGGAGGACCCTACGAGCAGTACTTC. The chain uses TRBV6-5 and TRBJ2-7, with a tentative D call TRBD2 (5 bases). Germline CDR1 reads MNHEY; CDR2 reads SVGAGI. The CDR3 loop spans 14 amino acids. Between the trimmed V and J ends, which lost 0 bases and 2 bases, there was a span of 8 bases.

As to this clone: Distinct nucleotide sequences in the sample also encode this CDR3. J is TRBJ2-3 and V is TRBV5-1, with 10 bases matching TRBD2. The CDR3 spans 16 residues. Germline-derived CDR1 and CDR2 are SGHRS and YFSETQ. The V gene end was trimmed by 0 bases and the J gene end by 2 bases; junction bases not matched to a gene: 3. CDR3 loop: CASSLAAGGLTDTQYF. CDR3 bases: TGCGCCAGCAGCTTGGCAGCGGGAGGGCTCACAGATACGCAGTATTTT.

V usage is TRBV11-2 and J usage is TRBJ2-1; 8 bases line up with TRBD2. J gave up 8 bases and V 4 bases, and 7 bases lay outside the gene matches. Per the germline V gene, CDR1 is SGHAT and CDR2 is FQNNGV. This CDR3 region has 14 residues. The CDR3 here is CASSSWTSTDEQFF. The CDR3 region has the DNA TGTGCCAGCAGCTCCTGGACTAGCACCGATGAGCAGTTCTTC.

The chain uses TRBV5-1 and TRBJ2-1; the D gene is possibly TRBD2 (5 bases). The germline gives CDR1 SGHRS, CDR2 YFSETQ. V gave up 4 bases and J gave up 2 bases, with 10 bases separating them. CDR3 size: 14 residues. The CDR3 reads CASSPLAAYNEQFF. As DNA, the CDR3 is TGCGCCAGCAGCCCCCTAGCTGCCTACAATGAGCAGTTCTTC.

V and J are TRBV25-1 and TRBJ2-4; D is undetermined. Germline V gene sequence: CDR1 MGHDK, CDR2 SYGVNS. This CDR3 has 16 residues. With 3 bases removed from V and 0 bases from J, the gap between germline ends came to 12 bases. The DNA of the CDR3 is TGTGCCAGCAGTGATCTTAGTTTACTAGCCAAAAACATTCAGTACTTC. As protein: CASSDLSLLAKNIQYF.

This clone showed up just a few times. The chain is built from TRBV19 and TRBJ1-1; D unclear. The CDR3 length is 10 residues. Trimming shortened V by 7 bases and J by 10 bases, and 10 bases separated the two germline ends. The germline CDR1 and CDR2 sequences are LNHDA and SQIVND (reference sequence). The DNA of the CDR3 is TGTGCCAGTATCCTCGGTAGAGCTTTCTTT. Protein: CASILGRAFF.

The chain uses TRBV7-8 and TRBJ2-7, with D uncertain. From germline, CDR1 is SGHVS and CDR2 FQNEAQ. The germline V and J ends were trimmed by 2 bases and 6 bases, with 20 bases remaining between them. The CDR3 consists of 16 residues. CDR3 sequence reads: CASSLQMSPWPLEQYF. The CDR3 region has the DNA TGTGCCAGCAGCTTACAGATGTCGCCTTGGCCCCTCGAGCAGTACTTC.

The chain joins TRBV27 to TRBJ2-3, with 12 nucleotides matching TRBD2. With 3 bases clipped from V and 0 bases from J, the junction kept 4 bases outside the gene matches. CDR3 size: 17 residues. The germline V gene has CDR1 MNHEY and CDR2 SMNVEV (reference sequence). CDR3 residues: CASSFRTSGTSTDTQYF. The CDR3 DNA reads as TGTGCCAGCAGTTTCCGGACTAGCGGGACGAGCACAGATACGCAGTATTTT.

The rearrangement joins TRBV18 to TRBJ1-4; 7 bases match TRBD1. The germline V gene has CDR1 KGHSH and CDR2 LQKENI. V shed 8 bases, J shed 0 bases, and the junction held 6 bases outside the gene matches. The length of the CDR3 is 15 residues. The CDR3 loop is CASTGQFATNEKLFF. CDR3 sequence (DNA): TGTGCCAGCACGGGACAGTTTGCAACTAATGAAAAACTGTTTTTT.

In regard to this clone: Other DNA sequences in the sample encode the same CDR3. The chain recombines TRBV18 with TRBJ2-3; 7 bases match TRBD1. V was pared by 0 bases and J by 3 bases, with 3 bases of the junction left unmatched. The CDR3 extends over 15 amino acids. CDR1 and CDR2 from the germline V gene are KGHSH and LQKENI. CDR3 in DNA: TGTGCCAGCTCACCACCGGGCAGGGGGACAGATACGCAGTATTTT. Translating gives CASSPPGRGTDTQYF.

The chain combines TRBV2 with TRBJ2-3; a possible D gene is TRBD2 (7 bases). Germline V gene lookup returns CDR1 SNHLY and CDR2 FYNNEI. The CDR3 is 14 amino acids. V lost 5 bases to trimming and J lost 1 base, with 10 bases between them. The chain's CDR3 is CASSRGGGTDTQYF. The CDR3 nucleotides are TGTGCCAGCAGTAGGGGGGGAGGCACAGATACGCAGTATTTT.

The chain uses TRBV11-3 and TRBJ2-7; 8 bases align to TRBD2. V was clipped by 5 bases and J by 0 bases; unmatched bases: 6. The CDR3 runs 15 residues. CDR1 and CDR2 from the germline V gene are SGHNT and YENEEA. In DNA form, the CDR3 reads TGTGCCAGCAGCGGACTTAGCGGGGACTCCTACGAGCAGTACTTC. Residues: CASSGLSGDSYEQYF.

The V gene is TRBV9, the J gene TRBJ2-7; the D gene is possibly TRBD1 (6 bases). V gave up 6 bases and J gave up 6 bases, with 19 bases separating them. Germline CDR1 and CDR2: SGDLS and YYNGEE. The CDR3 consists of 14 residues. CDR3 DNA: TGTGCCAGCAACCCCCGGGACAACTGGCCCGAGCAGTACTTC. It translates to CASNPRDNWPEQYF.

This clone is a singleton in its sample. This chain joins TRBV5-1 and TRBJ2-3; 10 positions match TRBD2. The CDR3 loop spans 16 amino acids. V was clipped by 4 bases and J by 5 bases; unmatched bases: 10. Germline-derived CDR1 and CDR2 are SGHRS and YFSETQ. The DNA of the CDR3 is TGCGCCAGCAGCCCTCGGAGCGGGGGGGCCGAAGATACGCAGTATTTT. This encodes CASSPRSGGAEDTQYF.

The chain recombines TRBV30 with TRBJ2-3; 10 nucleotides align to TRBD2. Germline trimming cut 0 bases from V and 4 bases from J; bases unmatched to any gene: 4. The CDR3 runs to 15 residues. Germline V CDR1 and CDR2: GTSNPN, SVGIG (reference sequence). This chain's CDR3 is CAWSVGTSASDTQYF. CDR3 DNA sequence: TGTGCCTGGAGTGTGGGGACTAGCGCCTCAGATACGCAGTATTTT.

This chain uses TRBV5-1 with TRBJ1-5, with D possibly matching TRBD1 (5 bases). This CDR3 region has 15 residues. Germline-derived CDR1 and CDR2 are SGHRS and YFSETQ. V was cut by 0 bases and J by 3 bases, with 10 bases left in between. CDR3 protein: CASSLEGDLNQPQHF. CDR3 nucleotides: TGCGCCAGCAGCTTGGAAGGGGACCTCAATCAGCCCCAGCATTTT.

Remarks on this clone: The sample has other DNA sequences that encode this CDR3 too. This CDR3 is CAWRPPSSYNEQFF. CDR3 bases: TGTGCCTGGAGACCCCCCAGCTCCTACAATGAGCAGTTCTTC. The rearrangement joins TRBV30 to TRBJ2-1; unclear D gene. The CDR3 length is 14 residues. Trimming shortened V by 3 bases and J by 0 bases, and 9 bases separated the two germline ends. Germline values: CDR1 GTSNPN, CDR2 SVGIG (reference sequence).

To note about this clone: The identical CDR3 is also encoded by other nucleotide sequences in the sample. V is TRBV7-9 and J is TRBJ1-2, with a weak D call TRBD1 (5 bases). The CDR3 runs 13 residues. Germline CDR1 is SEHNR and CDR2 is FQNEAQ (reference sequence). Between the trimmed V and J ends, which lost 3 bases and 2 bases, there was a span of 7 bases. Written as DNA, the CDR3 is TGTGCCAGCAGCTTTGGGGGGAACTATGGCTACACCTTC. It yields the protein CASSFGGNYGYTF. The full variable domain, in which reference TRBV7-9 and TRBJ1-2 provide the parts outside the CDR3, is DTGVSQNPRHKITKRGQNVTFRCDPISEHNRLYWYRQTLGQGPEFLTYFQNEAQLEKSRLLSDRFSAERPKGSFSTLEIQRTEQGDSAMYLCASSFGGNYGYTFGSGTRLTVV.

In regard to this clone: Other DNA sequences in the sample encode the same CDR3. V is TRBV7-2 and J is TRBJ2-7, with D perhaps matching TRBD2 (7 bases). Germline V CDR1 and CDR2: SGHTA, FQGNSA. V was clipped by 2 bases and J by 2 bases, with 10 bases between them. CDR3 size: 14 residues. As DNA, the CDR3 is TGTGCCAGCAGCTTATTCGGGGGGCCCTACGAGCAGTACTTC. Its protein product is CASSLFGGPYEQYF.

The rearrangement uses TRBV29-1 and TRBJ1-4, with D perhaps matching TRBD1 (5 bases). The CDR3 is 15 amino acids. V lost 7 bases and J 10 bases, leaving 25 bases between the germline ends. CDR1 is SQVTM and CDR2 is ANQGSEA in the germline V gene. In DNA, the CDR3 is TGCAGCGCTACTCAGGGAGGGGATCTTTTAGGAAAACTGTTTTTT. Its protein is CSATQGGDLLGKLFF.

The chain joins TRBV6-1 to TRBJ2-5; 11 bases are a match to TRBD2. The CDR3 totals 15 residues. J gave up 5 bases and V 4 bases, and 6 bases lay outside the gene matches. CDR1 is MNHNS, CDR2 SASEGT, per germline. CDR3 bases: TGTGCCAGCAGTGTGACTAGCGGGGTGGGTGAGACCCAGTACTTC. Protein product: CASSVTSGVGETQYF.

Comments on this clone: The same CDR3 can be traced to other DNA sequences in this sample. The chain joins TRBV10-3 to TRBJ1-6, with D perhaps TRBD1 (6 bases). V was pared by 7 bases and J by 7 bases, with 11 bases between. Per germline, CDR1 ENHRY and CDR2 SYGVKD. This CDR3 is 13 amino acids long. The DNA of the CDR3 is TGTGCCATCACAGGGGATCGGAATTCACCCCTCCACTTT. Translated: CAITGDRNSPLHF.

To note about this clone: This CDR3 is also generated by other DNA sequences in the sample. CDR3 protein: CASSSPAGGTDTQYF. The CDR3 region has the DNA TGTGCCAGCAGTTCACCGGCAGGCGGCACAGATACGCAGTATTTT. The J gene is TRBJ2-3, the V gene TRBV28; D call uncertain. Trimming shortened V by 4 bases and J by 1 base, and 12 bases separated the two germline ends. Germline-derived CDR1 and CDR2 are MDHEN and SYDVKM. The CDR3 is made up of 15 amino acids.

In regard to this clone: Other DNA sequences in the same sample also yield this CDR3. This chain uses TRBV30 with TRBJ1-2; tentatively, D is TRBD1 (5 bases). The CDR3 length is 12 residues. The germline V gene encodes CDR1 GTSNPN and CDR2 SVGIG (reference sequence). V lost 0 bases and J 5 bases, leaving 7 bases between the germline ends. CDR3 nucleotide sequence: TGTGCCTGGAGTGTCACAGGATATGGCTACACCTTC. This gives the protein CAWSVTGYGYTF.

The sample holds one count of this clone. The chain joins TRBV7-9 to TRBJ2-5, with TRBD2 identical over 10 bases. Trimming at V came to 5 bases and at J to 3 bases, leaving 9 bases not matched to a gene. Looked up from germline, CDR1 is SEHNR and CDR2 is FQNEAQ (reference sequence). The CDR3 covers 16 residues. The CDR3 loop is CASSDSSGGAEETQYF. CDR3 nucleotides: TGTGCCAGCAGCGACTCGAGCGGGGGGGCCGAAGAGACCCAGTACTTC.